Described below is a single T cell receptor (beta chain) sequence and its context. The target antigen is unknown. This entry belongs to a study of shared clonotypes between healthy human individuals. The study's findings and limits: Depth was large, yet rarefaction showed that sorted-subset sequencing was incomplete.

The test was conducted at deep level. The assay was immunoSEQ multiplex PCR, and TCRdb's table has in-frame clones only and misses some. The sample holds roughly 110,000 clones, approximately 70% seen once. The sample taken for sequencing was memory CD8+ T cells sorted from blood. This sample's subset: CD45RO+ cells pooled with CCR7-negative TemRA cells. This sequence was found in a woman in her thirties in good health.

The CDR3 sequence: CASSPTGYEQYF. The CDR3 bases are TGTGCCAGTAGTCCTACAGGGTACGAGCAGTACTTC. The chain is built from TRBV19 and TRBJ2-7; weak D call: TRBD1 (6 bases). The V end was cut by 5 bases, the J end by 4 bases, with 9 bases between. There are 12 residues in the CDR3. Germline CDR1 is LNHDA and CDR2 is SQIVND (reference sequence).